These 23 T cell receptor beta chains came from one sample sequenced in a study of T cell clonality in common variable immunodeficiency. Measured with immunoSEQ multiplex PCR; TCRdb has only the in-frame clones, and not every one. Singletons are absent from the sample, which has 75,000 to 85,000 clones. Sequencing was done on a sample of peripheral blood mononuclear cells. The origin of the receptors is a person aged 18 to 75 in good health.

This clone appeared many times. The CDR3 DNA, read in part, is TGTGCCAGCAGCCTAACGGGACTAGCCTACGAG. Residues: CASSLTGLAYE. The entire CDR3 protein is CASSLTGLAYEQYF. This chain uses TRBV14 with TRBJ2-7, with TRBD2 matching over 8 bases. Read coverage stops 3 residues before the CDR3 terminus; the germline J gene supplies the remainder. This CDR3 has 14 residues. V was pared by 4 bases and J by 2 bases, with 4 bases of the junction left unmatched. Germline V lookup: CDR1 SGHDN, CDR2 FVKESK.

Many counts were recorded for this clone. Read data end 3 residues before the CDR3 end; the end is taken from the germline J gene. The chain combines TRBV9 with TRBJ2-1; D perhaps matches TRBD2 (5 bases). Trimming took off 4 bases at V and 3 bases at J, with 17 bases between the two ends. This CDR3 spans 16 amino acids. Germline CDR1 is SGDLS and CDR2 is YYNGEE. This chain's CDR3 is CASSIGWLADYNEQFF. The CDR3 DNA, read in part, is TGTGCCAGCAGCATAGGGTGGCTAGCAGACTACAATGAG. Filled out from reference TRBV9 and TRBJ2-1, the complete variable domain reads DSGVTQTPKHLITATGQRVTLRCSPRSGDLSVYWYQQSLDQGLQFLIQYYNGEERAKGNILERFSAQQFPDLHSELNLSSLELGDSALYFCASSIGWLADYNEQFFGPGTRLTVL.

There are many counts of this clone. The sequence runs out 3 residues before the end of the CDR3; the remainder is reconstructed from the germline J gene. This chain connects TRBV2 to TRBJ2-1; D is uncertain. CDR3 size: 12 residues. The V gene lost 2 bases and the J gene lost 4 bases, with 3 bases spanning the gap. Germline V gene sequence: CDR1 SNHLY, CDR2 FYNNEI. Partial CDR3 DNA: TGTGCCAGCAGTGAAAGGTACAATGAG. Protein: CASSERYNE. The whole CDR3 sequence reads CASSERYNEQFF.

This clone was seen ten or more times. The read ends 3 residues early relative to the CDR3; the germline J gene fills the gap. The rearrangement joins TRBV5-6 to TRBJ2-7, with D maybe TRBD2 (6 bases). CDR3 size: 14 residues. Germline V lookup: CDR1 SGHDT, CDR2 YYEEEE. CDR3 protein: CATLPSGRPYEQYF. The sequenced CDR3 bases are TGTGCTACCCTCCCCAGCGGGCGTCCCTACGAG.

This clone occurred many times. The CDR3 extends 3 residues past the end of the read, so its final part is completed from the germline J gene. This chain joins TRBV20-1 and TRBJ2-1; 11 bases align to TRBD1. CDR1 and CDR2 from the germline V gene are DFQATT and SNEGSKA (reference sequence). The ends lost 5 bases at V and 4 bases at J; junction bases unmatched: 4. This CDR3 is built from 14 residues. CDR3 DNA (partial): TGCAGTGCTCCCGGACAGGGGGCTTACAATGAG. This encodes CSAPGQGAYNE. The whole CDR3 region reads CSAPGQGAYNEQFF.

There are many counts of this clone. The CDR3: CASSYEGSGNTDTQYF. Incomplete CDR3 DNA: TGTGCCAGCAGTTACGAAGGTAGCGGTAACACAGATACG. The chain links TRBV6-2 or TRBV6-3 to TRBJ2-3; D is possibly TRBD2 (6 bases). Read sequence stops 3 residues before the CDR3 end, and the germline J gene provides the missing end. Trimming left V 2 bases short and J 2 bases short, with 14 bases between. The germline gives CDR1 MNHEY, CDR2 SVGEGT. This CDR3 has 16 amino acids.

This clone came up many times. The read terminates 3 residues before the CDR3 end, so the remaining end is supplied by the germline J gene. The V and J genes are TRBV6-4 and TRBJ1-1; 8 nucleotides line up with TRBD1. The V gene's germline CDR1 is MRHNA and CDR2 SNTAGT. The CDR3 extends over 15 amino acids. With V trimmed by 6 bases and J by 1 base, 7 bases remained unmatched. The CDR3 DNA, read in part, is TGTGCCAGCAGCGAGGCCGGACAGGGGAACACTGAA. It specifies CASSEAGQGNTE. The full CDR3 is CASSEAGQGNTEAFF.

This clone was detected many times. The CDR3 goes on 3 residues after the read ends, and that part is filled in from the germline J gene. The chain recombines TRBV30 with TRBJ1-3, with 8 nucleotides matching TRBD1. The junction had 5 bases not matched to a gene; V was cut back by 4 bases and J by 3 bases. The CDR3 is 14 amino acids. Germline-derived CDR1 and CDR2 are GTSNPN and SVGIG (reference sequence). The CDR3 DNA, read in part, is TGTGCCTGGAAGGACAGGGACTTTGGAAACACC. Amino acids: CAWKDRDFGNT. The whole CDR3 sequence is CAWKDRDFGNTIYF.

This clone occurred many times. The CDR3 goes on 3 residues after the read ends, and that part is filled in from the germline J gene. The chain recombines TRBV19 with TRBJ1-1; D is undetermined. V was clipped by 5 bases and J by 3 bases, with 13 bases between them. The CDR3 extends over 14 amino acids. Germline CDR1 LNHDA, CDR2 SQIVND (reference sequence). The CDR3 DNA, read in part, is TGTGCCAGTAGTCGATCCGACTGGGACACTGAA. As protein: CASSRSDWDTE. From start to end, the CDR3 is CASSRSDWDTEAFF.

This clone has ten or more counts. The read halts 3 residues ahead of the CDR3 end, with the missing end drawn from the germline J gene. J is TRBJ2-5 and V is TRBV19; 9 nucleotides match TRBD1. This CDR3 is 15 amino acids long. J was trimmed by 2 bases and V by 6 bases; bases with no gene match: 7. The germline V gene has CDR1 LNHDA and CDR2 SQIVND (reference sequence). The CDR3 spells CASRPDRGSQETQYF. The CDR3 DNA, read in part, is TGTGCCAGTAGGCCCGACAGGGGGTCGCAAGAGACC.

This clone was found many times. Here the CDR3 reads CASSLRSGANVLTF. The CDR3 DNA, read in part, is TGTGCCAGCAGCTTAAGGTCTGGGGCCAACGTC. The chain uses TRBV7-2 and TRBJ2-6, with D hard to call. Read coverage stops 3 residues before the CDR3 terminus; the germline J gene supplies the remainder. The CDR3 length is 14 residues. In germline, CDR1 is SGHTA, CDR2 FQGNSA. Trimming took 2 bases from V and 1 from J, leaving 3 bases between them. The full variable domain, with the rest looked up from reference TRBV7-2 and TRBJ2-6, is GAGVSQSPSNKVTEKGKDVELRCDPISGHTALYWYRQSLGQGLEFLIYFQGNSAPDKSGLPSDRFSAERTGGSVSTLTIQRTQQEDSAVYLCASSLRSGANVLTFGAGSRLTVL.

This clone occurred many times. This CDR3 is CATSKGQGPLLSYNEQFF. CDR3 DNA, as far as it was read: TGTGCCACCAGCAAGGGACAGGGACCTCTACTTTCCTACAATGAG. The rearrangement joins TRBV15 to TRBJ2-1; 9 nucleotides line up with TRBD1. The CDR3 end is not reached by the read, which stops 3 residues before it; the germline J gene fills it in. Germline assignment: CDR1 LNHNV and CDR2 YYDKDF (reference sequence). Germline trimming cut 4 bases from V and 1 base from J; bases unmatched to any gene: 11. The CDR3 loop spans 18 amino acids.

This clone was counted ten times or more. The read gets to within 3 residues of the CDR3 end, and the germline J gene fills in the rest. The rearrangement uses TRBV19 and TRBJ2-1; the match to TRBD2 covers 9 bases. The V segment lost 8 bases and the J segment 3 bases; nucleotides outside the gene matches: 8. CDR3 length: 15 amino acids. CDR1 is LNHDA, CDR2 SQIVND, per germline (reference sequence). CDR3 DNA (partial): TGTGCCAGTGGGCCCAGCGGGAGGTTCTACAATGAG. This translates into CASGPSGRFYNE. The full CDR3 sequence reads CASGPSGRFYNEQFF.

This clone was found many times. The CDR3 end lies 3 residues beyond the end of the read and is filled in from the germline J gene. The chain couples TRBV29-1 to TRBJ2-7; D remains unclear. Trimming left V 1 base short and J 2 bases short, with 6 bases between. The germline CDR1 and CDR2 sequences are SQVTM and ANQGSEA. The CDR3 is made up of 12 amino acids. CDR3 protein: CSVEGPTYEQYF. Partial CDR3 DNA: TGCAGCGTTGAAGGTCCCACCTACGAG.

This clone has ten or more counts. The CDR3 end is not reached by the read, which stops 3 residues before it; the germline J gene fills it in. The chain is built from TRBV20-1 and TRBJ2-1; TRBD2 is a possible D gene (6 bases). Trimming shortened V by 0 bases and J by 5 bases, and 14 bases separated the two germline ends. Germline values: CDR1 DFQATT, CDR2 SNEGSKA (reference sequence). This CDR3 region has 15 residues. Partial CDR3 DNA: TGCAGTGCTAGAGAAGGGATAGCGGCCAACAATGAG. It codes for CSAREGIAANNE. The entire CDR3 protein is CSAREGIAANNEQFF.

This clone was counted at least ten times. The read falls 3 residues short of the CDR3 end, and the missing part is taken from the germline J gene. V gene TRBV7-6 combines with J gene TRBJ2-5; 11 nucleotides align to TRBD2. With 1 base clipped from V and 2 bases from J, the junction kept 9 bases outside the gene matches. Germline-derived CDR1 and CDR2 are SGHVS and FNYEAQ. The CDR3 covers 18 residues. CDR3 protein: CASSLGSGLAARQETQYF. CDR3 DNA, as far as it was read: TGTGCCAGCAGCTTAGGCTCGGGACTAGCGGCTAGACAAGAGACC.

There are many counts of this clone. The read gets to within 3 residues of the CDR3 end, and the germline J gene fills in the rest. The rearrangement uses TRBV20-1 and TRBJ1-1, with a tentative D call TRBD1 (6 bases). Trimming cost V 5 bases and J 5 bases, with 12 bases left between them. Germline lookup yields CDR1 DFQATT and CDR2 SNEGSKA (reference sequence). The CDR3 totals 12 residues. The sequenced CDR3 bases are TGCAGTGCTGTAGGGAGGGGGACTGAA. It encodes CSAVGRGTE. The full-length CDR3 reads as CSAVGRGTEAFF.

This clone was recorded at least ten times. The sequenced fragment ends 3 residues before the CDR3 boundary, so the rest is inferred from the germline J gene. The genes are TRBV19 and TRBJ2-7; 8 bases align to TRBD1. The CDR3 is made up of 15 amino acids. V shed 6 bases and J 5 bases; nucleotides not matched to a gene: 12. Germline V gives CDR1 LNHDA, CDR2 SQIVND (reference sequence). This chain's CDR3 is CASRPSGQDRNEQYF. CDR3 DNA (partial): TGTGCCAGTAGGCCTTCGGGACAGGATCGGAACGAG.

This clone was recorded at least ten times. The CDR3 end falls 3 residues outside the read, so it is completed with the germline J gene. The chain is built from TRBV19 and TRBJ2-7; 10 bases are shared with TRBD2. In germline, CDR1 is LNHDA, CDR2 SQIVND (reference sequence). This CDR3 is 17 amino acids long. V shed 6 bases, J shed 3 bases, and the junction held 14 bases outside the gene matches. This chain's CDR3 is CASSRDRSSGSSYEQYF. Incomplete CDR3 DNA: TGTGCCAGTAGCCGTGATAGATCTAGCGGGAGTAGCTACGAG.

This clone was seen ten or more times. From the germline J gene comes the end of the CDR3, since the read stops 3 residues before it. V gene TRBV20-1 combines with J gene TRBJ2-3; 11 nucleotides align to TRBD1. The J segment lost 6 bases and the V segment lost 6 bases, leaving 5 bases of the junction unmatched. The CDR3 totals 13 residues. Germline V gives CDR1 DFQATT, CDR2 SNEGSKA (reference sequence). This CDR3 is CSASDRGQDTQYF. The part of the CDR3 DNA that was read is TGCAGTGCATCGGACAGGGGGCAGGATACG.

This clone was counted at least ten times. Different DNA sequences within this sample yield the same CDR3. The part of the CDR3 DNA that was read is TGTGCCAGCAGTGCGGGATACGAG. This sequence encodes CASSAGYE. The entire CDR3 reads CASSAGYEQYF. This chain uses TRBV6-2 or TRBV6-3 with TRBJ2-7; TRBD2 might be the D (6 bases). The read stops 3 residues short of the end of the CDR3; the missing end is completed from the germline J gene. The CDR3 consists of 11 residues. The germline V gene has CDR1 MNHEY and CDR2 SVGEGT. V shed 5 bases and J shed 4 bases, with 6 bases lying between them.

This clone was found many times. The observed sequence ends 3 residues before the CDR3 terminus, with the missing tail filled in from the germline J gene. The V gene is TRBV20-1, the J gene TRBJ1-5, with D tentatively TRBD1 (5 bases). CDR3 length: 17 amino acids. From germline, CDR1 is DFQATT and CDR2 SNEGSKA (reference sequence). With 5 bases removed from V and 3 bases from J, the gap between germline ends came to 23 bases. The sequenced part of the CDR3 DNA is TGCAGTGCTCAAAGGGTCGGGGGAATGGGGGACAATCAGCCC. Amino acid sequence: CSAQRVGGMGDNQP. In full, the CDR3 reads CSAQRVGGMGDNQPQHF.

Only a few counts were recorded for this clone. The CDR3 extends 3 residues past the end of the read, so its final part is completed from the germline J gene. The chain joins TRBV7-2 to TRBJ1-1, with D possibly TRBD1 on 5 matching bases. V was trimmed by 1 base and J by 4 bases, leaving 10 bases between them. This CDR3 is 14 amino acids long. Per the germline V gene, CDR1 is SGHTA and CDR2 is FQGNSA. CDR3 region: CASSLGRAATEAFF. The CDR3 DNA, read in part, is TGTGCCAGCAGCTTAGGCAGGGCGGCCACTGAA. The full variable domain, completed using reference TRBV7-2 and TRBJ1-1, is GAGVSQSPSNKVTEKGKDVELRCDPISGHTALYWYRQSLGQGLEFLIYFQGNSAPDKSGLPSDRFSAERTGGSVSTLTIQRTQQEDSAVYLCASSLGRAATEAFFGQGTRLTVV.